This entry lists 32 T cell receptor beta chains sequenced from one sample in a study of graft-versus-host responses after intestinal transplantation. Their antigens are not known. Data came from immunoSEQ multiplex PCR; TCRdb stores just in-frame clones and leaves some out. The sample consists of about 110,000 clones, approximately 92% of them appearing once. The input for sequencing was unstimulated CD8+ T cells sorted from spleen or lymph node cells, taken before intestinal transplant. Every receptor here comes from a human donor who received an intestinal transplant.

The V gene is TRBV2, the J gene TRBJ2-1; 8 nucleotides match TRBD1. V shed 3 bases and J 9 bases; nucleotides not matched to a gene: 7. The germline V gene encodes CDR1 SNHLY and CDR2 FYNNEI. The length of the CDR3 is 14 residues. The CDR3 is CASSDGQGASEQFF. CDR3 DNA sequence: TGTGCCAGCAGTGATGGGCAGGGGGCCAGTGAGCAGTTCTTC.

V is TRBV6-5 and J is TRBJ1-1; TRBD1 is a possible D gene (6 bases). The CDR3 totals 14 residues. CDR1 and CDR2 from the germline V gene are MNHEY and SVGAGI. Trimming pared 8 bases from V and 8 bases from J, leaving 21 bases between. In DNA form, the CDR3 reads TGTGCCAGCGGGATCGGGGGCGCTTCAGCGGAAGCTTTCTTT. Translation gives CASGIGGASAEAFF.

The chain joins TRBV27 to TRBJ2-1, with D perhaps TRBD1 (6 bases). Germline values: CDR1 MNHEY, CDR2 SMNVEV (reference sequence). The CDR3 consists of 14 residues. Trimming shortened V by 5 bases and J by 3 bases, and 11 bases separated the two germline ends. In DNA form, the CDR3 reads TGTGCCAGCAGTCCGACAGGAGACTACAATGAGCAGTTCTTC. Encoded protein: CASSPTGDYNEQFF.

The chain joins TRBV7-9 to TRBJ2-1, with D possibly TRBD2 on 5 matching bases. The CDR3 runs 12 residues. CDR1 and CDR2 from the germline V gene are SEHNR and FQNEAQ (reference sequence). Trimming took 6 bases from V and 7 from J, leaving 10 bases between them. The CDR3 DNA follows: TGTGCCAGCAGGGGAGCCCAGAATGAGCAGTTCTTC. Protein: CASRGAQNEQFF.

The chain is built from TRBV4-1 and TRBJ2-5, with unresolved D. Judging by the DNA end, TRBJ2-7 fits better; the J call may be wrong. Germline V gene data show CDR1 as MGHRA and CDR2 as YSYEKL. The CDR3 extends over 16 amino acids. DNA of the CDR3: TGCGCCAGCAGCCAAGAATCGGGTCAGCCTTTCTACGAGCAGTACTTC. This encodes CASSQESGQPFYEQYF.

The DNA for the CDR3 is TGTGCCAGCAGCTTAATCAACGAGCAGTACTTC. Its protein is CASSLINEQYF. The V call is TRBV11-2, the J call TRBJ2-7; D call uncertain. The germline V gene encodes CDR1 SGHAT and CDR2 FQNNGV. The CDR3 contains 11 residues. The V and J ends lost 2 bases and 5 bases respectively, with 4 bases between them.

V gene TRBV19 combines with J gene TRBJ2-1; 11 nucleotides line up with TRBD2. The length of the CDR3 is 13 residues. The ends lost 5 bases at V and 9 bases at J; junction bases unmatched: 3. CDR1 is LNHDA, CDR2 SQIVND, per germline (reference sequence). This CDR3 reads CASSETSGIEQFF. The CDR3 region has the DNA TGTGCCAGTAGTGAGACTAGCGGGATTGAGCAGTTCTTC.

This chain uses TRBV30 with TRBJ2-7, with D possibly being TRBD1 (6 bases). V lost 5 bases, J lost 3 bases, and 20 bases lay in between. The length of the CDR3 is 15 residues. Looked up from germline, CDR1 is GTSNPN and CDR2 is SVGIG (reference sequence). The chain's CDR3 is CAWGGGGQLFYEQYF. CDR3 nucleotide sequence: TGTGCCTGGGGTGGAGGAGGACAGCTTTTCTACGAGCAGTACTTC.

V usage is TRBV9 and J usage is TRBJ2-7; D is possibly TRBD1 or TRBD2 (5 bases each). Germline CDR1 SGDLS, CDR2 YYNGEE. There are 15 residues in the CDR3. V shed 3 bases and J shed 3 bases, with 16 bases lying between them. CDR3 loop: CASSASGTPIYEQYF. CDR3 DNA sequence: TGTGCCAGCAGCGCCTCCGGGACGCCCATCTACGAGCAGTACTTC.

The chain employs TRBV4-1 and TRBJ2-4; 9 bases map to TRBD1. With V trimmed by 3 bases and J by 9 bases, 9 bases remained unmatched. Germline values: CDR1 MGHRA, CDR2 YSYEKL. This CDR3 spans 15 amino acids. CDR3 loop: CASSQPWTGEIIQYF. DNA of the CDR3: TGCGCCAGCAGCCAGCCTTGGACAGGGGAGATCATTCAGTACTTC.

The chain links TRBV4-1 to TRBJ2-1; 8 bases agree with TRBD2. Germline V CDR1 and CDR2: MGHRA, YSYEKL. This CDR3 has 17 amino acids. Germline trimming cut 1 base from V and 2 bases from J; bases unmatched to any gene: 7. The CDR3, as DNA: TGCGCCAGCAGCCAAGTCCCAGCGGGGGACACCTACAATGAGCAGTTCTTC. Encoded protein: CASSQVPAGDTYNEQFF.

About this clone: Other DNA sequences in this specimen translate into the identical CDR3. This chain uses TRBV29-1 with TRBJ2-3; D unresolved. The CDR3 consists of 13 residues. The germline V and J ends were trimmed by 0 bases and 0 bases, with 4 bases remaining between them. The germline V gene has CDR1 SQVTM and CDR2 ANQGSEA. The CDR3 DNA is TGCAGCGTTGAAGAGGGAAGCACAGATACGCAGTATTTT. Translated: CSVEEGSTDTQYF.

V usage is TRBV30 and J usage is TRBJ1-5, with D hard to call. The germline CDR1 and CDR2 sequences are GTSNPN and SVGIG (reference sequence). The CDR3 loop spans 14 amino acids. Trimming left V 3 bases short and J 1 base short, with 10 bases between. The DNA of the CDR3 is TGTGCCTGGAGGCAGTCTGGGAGCAATCAGCCCCAGCATTTT. Residues: CAWRQSGSNQPQHF.

This chain connects TRBV6-5 to TRBJ1-5; D is unclear. The V end was cut by 6 bases, the J end by 1 base, with 7 bases between. CDR1 and CDR2 from the germline V gene are MNHEY and SVGAGI. This CDR3 comprises 13 residues. The CDR3 coding sequence is TGTGCCAGCAGGATGGACAGCAATCAGCCCCAGCATTTT. Its protein is CASRMDSNQPQHF.

The chain employs TRBV30 and TRBJ2-6; D not certain. In germline, CDR1 is GTSNPN, CDR2 SVGIG (reference sequence). V gave up 0 bases and J gave up 0 bases, with 6 bases separating them. The CDR3 runs 15 residues. The CDR3 reads CAWSVRISGANVLTF. CDR3 nucleotide sequence: TGTGCCTGGAGTGTCCGTATCTCTGGGGCCAACGTCCTGACTTTC.

This chain connects TRBV7-2 to TRBJ2-7; TRBD2 matches 10 bases. The CDR3 spans 15 residues. The junction had 1 base not matched to a gene; V was cut back by 0 bases and J by 2 bases. The V gene's germline CDR1 is SGHTA and CDR2 FQGNSA. The CDR3: CASSLAGLAAYEQYF. The CDR3 DNA reads as TGTGCCAGCAGCTTAGCCGGACTAGCGGCCTACGAGCAGTACTTC.

The V call is TRBV6-5, the J call TRBJ2-1; D remains ambiguous. From germline, CDR1 is MNHEY and CDR2 SVGAGI. Between the trimmed V and J ends, which lost 6 bases and 4 bases, there was a span of 10 bases. The CDR3 totals 13 residues. DNA for the CDR3: TGTGCCAGCAGCTCATCCAATTACAATGAGCAGTTCTTC. It specifies CASSSSNYNEQFF.

As DNA, the CDR3 is TGTGCCAGCAGCTTAGGAACGGTAAAGTTCTTC. Protein sequence: CASSLGTVKFF. The genes are TRBV11-2 and TRBJ2-1, with D hard to call. Germline CDR1 SGHAT, CDR2 FQNNGV. CDR3 length equals 11 residues. Deletions cut 1 base from V and 14 bases from J, with 9 bases between.

This rearrangement joins TRBV29-1 to TRBJ2-7; the D gene is possibly TRBD1 (6 bases). Germline V lookup: CDR1 SQVTM, CDR2 ANQGSEA. The ends were cut back, 0 bases at V and 11 bases at J, with 14 bases in the middle. The CDR3 loop spans 12 amino acids. Written as DNA, the CDR3 is TGCAGCGTTGAAGATCCTCCGGGACAAGAGTACTTC. Its translation is CSVEDPPGQEYF.

The chain employs TRBV4-1 and TRBJ1-2; 10 bases fit TRBD1. Per germline, CDR1 MGHRA and CDR2 YSYEKL. The trim removed 1 base at V and 8 bases at J, leaving 10 bases unmatched. CDR3 size: 16 residues. CDR3 region: CASSQVVPDRGLGYTF. As DNA, the CDR3 is TGCGCCAGCAGCCAAGTAGTTCCGGACAGGGGGTTGGGCTACACCTTC.

This chain connects TRBV4-1 to TRBJ2-1, with D perhaps TRBD2 (6 bases). Trimming removed 2 bases from V and 0 bases from J, with 14 bases in between. CDR1 is MGHRA, CDR2 YSYEKL, per germline. The CDR3 sequence is 17 residues long. CDR3 coding DNA: TGCGCCAGCAGCCAACGGGAGACCCTAAGCTCCTACAATGAGCAGTTCTTC. It is translated as CASSQRETLSSYNEQFF.

The chain combines TRBV7-6 with TRBJ2-7; 7 nucleotides match TRBD1. Germline loops: CDR1 SGHVS, CDR2 FNYEAQ. V lost 5 bases and J lost 1; bases outside the gene matches: 11. The CDR3 length is 16 residues. The CDR3 loop is CASSHPGRQGSYEQYF. DNA of the CDR3: TGTGCCAGCAGCCACCCGGGGAGACAGGGATCCTACGAGCAGTACTTC.

This chain uses TRBV7-6 with TRBJ1-1; D might be TRBD1 (6 bases). The CDR3 contains 16 residues. Germline lookup yields CDR1 SGHVS and CDR2 FNYEAQ. Trimming removed 1 base at V and 3 bases at J, with 15 bases between. This CDR3 reads CASSLETGGGDTEAFF. DNA of the CDR3: TGTGCCAGCAGCTTAGAGACAGGTGGTGGGGACACTGAAGCTTTCTTT.

The chain employs TRBV19 and TRBJ2-1, with TRBD2 as a possible D gene (5 bases). The germline gives CDR1 LNHDA, CDR2 SQIVND (reference sequence). This CDR3 is built from 15 residues. Trimming stripped 5 bases from V and 9 bases from J, with 20 bases between. CDR3 region: CASSGLAISVVEQFF. In DNA form, the CDR3 reads TGTGCCAGTAGTGGGCTAGCAATCTCAGTTGTTGAGCAGTTCTTC.

The V call is TRBV21-1, the J call TRBJ2-7; the D call in the table, TRBD2, was not verified against the DNA. TRBV21-1 is described as a pseudogene. This CDR3 spans 14 amino acids. Written as DNA, the CDR3 is TGTGCCAGCAGCATGAGCGGTTACTACTACGAGCAGTACTTC. Translation gives CASSMSGYYYEQYF.

The chain recombines TRBV30 with TRBJ2-2; D not certain. CDR1 is GTSNPN, CDR2 SVGIG, per germline (reference sequence). Trimming took 4 bases from V and 2 from J, leaving 2 bases between them. This CDR3 has 11 amino acids. The CDR3, as DNA: TGTGCCTGGACTAACACCGGGGAGCTGTTTTTT. It codes for CAWTNTGELFF. Looking up the rest from reference TRBV30 and TRBJ2-2 gives the full variable domain: SQTIHQWPATLVQPVGSPLSLECTVEGTSNPNLYWYRQAAGRGLQLLFYSVGIGQISSEVPQNLSASRPQDRQFILSSKKLLLSDSGFYLCAWTNTGELFFGEGSRLTVL.

The chain couples TRBV4-1 to TRBJ1-1; TRBD1 matches 7 bases. Trimming removed 3 bases from V and 2 bases from J; junction bases left unmatched: 15. Germline assignment: CDR1 MGHRA and CDR2 YSYEKL. This CDR3 contains 18 residues. CDR3 nucleotides: TGCGCCAGCAGCCAGGGGGCTAAAAGGACAGGAGAAAACACTGAAGCTTTCTTT. Protein sequence: CASSQGAKRTGENTEAFF.

The genes are TRBV19 and TRBJ2-1; 8 nucleotides agree with TRBD2. The CDR3 is made up of 13 amino acids. The germline CDR1 and CDR2 sequences are LNHDA and SQIVND (reference sequence). Trimming at V came to 6 bases and at J to 7 bases, leaving 5 bases not matched to a gene. For the CDR3, the DNA is TGTGCCAGTAGCCGTACGGGGGGGAATGAGCAGTTCTTC. Translating it yields CASSRTGGNEQFF.

The V call is TRBV2, the J call TRBJ2-1; TRBD2 might be the D (5 bases). V lost 9 bases and J 0 bases, leaving 12 bases between the germline ends. The CDR3 loop spans 14 amino acids. CDR1 SNHLY and CDR2 FYNNEI come from the germline V gene. The DNA of the CDR3 is TGTGCCAGTGATGAGCGGATCTCCTACAATGAGCAGTTCTTC. It translates to CASDERISYNEQFF.

The J gene is TRBJ1-4, the V gene TRBV21-1; the D segment call TRBD1 is taken from the table without a DNA check. TRBV21-1 is given as a pseudogene. The CDR3 has 14 residues. The CDR3 DNA reads TGTGCCAGCAGCAATAGGGAAGGGGGTGAAAAACTGTTTTTT. This gives the protein CASSNREGGEKLFF.

This chain joins TRBV19 and TRBJ2-7; TRBD1 matches at 7 bases. The CDR3 totals 15 residues. Germline trimming cut 3 bases from V and 5 bases from J; bases unmatched to any gene: 10. Germline lookup yields CDR1 LNHDA and CDR2 SQIVND (reference sequence). CDR3 nucleotide sequence: TGTGCCAGTAGTATTATGTTACAGGGGCGGGACGAGCAGTACTTC. Protein product: CASSIMLQGRDEQYF.

The gene calls are TRBV7-6 and TRBJ2-7; D gene ambiguous. Trimming cost V 1 base and J 6 bases, with 7 bases left between them. CDR3 length: 12 residues. Germline lookup yields CDR1 SGHVS and CDR2 FNYEAQ. CDR3 DNA: TGTGCCAGCAGCTTAGATCGACGCGAGCAGTACTTC. Protein: CASSLDRREQYF.